This TCR beta chain was sequenced during a study of graft-versus-host responses after intestinal transplantation. The CDR3 covers 14 residues. Per the germline V gene, CDR1 is MRHNA and CDR2 is SNTAGT. Trimming removed 10 bases at V and 7 bases at J, with 21 bases between. Assay: immunoSEQ multiplex PCR; the TCRdb copy retains only in-frame clones and omits some. The table includes 30,000 to 45,000 clones, 83% detected once. This clone was found a few times. Material: PBMCs, obtained approximately 1,000 days after transplant. This receptor was obtained from a human patient who received an intestinal transplant, so some T cells may come from the graft donor. The rearrangement uses TRBV6-4 and TRBJ2-3, with a tentative D call TRBD1 (6 bases). In nucleotides, the CDR3 is TGTGCCACCCAGCCGGACAGTCCTGGTAATACGCAGTATTTT. This translates into CATQPDSPGNTQYF.